A single sample is the source of the 29 T cell receptor beta chains below, sequenced in a study of CD8 T cells in ankylosing spondylitis. MiXCR was run by TCRdb on the 5' RACE reads, yielding one entry per CDR3 protein. Of around 250,000 distinct CDR3 sequences detected, roughly 32% appear once; the ten largest clones hold 4% to 5.5%. The material sequenced was blood, either unsorted or a sorted T cell fraction (not recorded which). These receptors all come from a male donor with ankylosing spondylitis or in good health (not recorded which).

The sample holds a few counts of this clonotype. The V gene is TRBV7-8, the J gene TRBJ2-1, with D uncertain. CDR1 and CDR2 from the germline V gene are SGHVS and FQNEAQ. CDR3 length: 17 residues. V shed 1 base and J shed 0 bases, with 13 bases lying between them. The CDR3: CASSLEFRLSSYNEQFF. CDR3 in DNA: TGTGCCAGCAGCTTAGAGTTCCGGCTGAGCTCCTACAATGAGCAGTTCTTC.

This chain joins TRBV4-1 and TRBJ1-5, with D unclear. V shed 0 bases and J shed 7 bases, with 10 bases lying between them. Germline V gene sequence: CDR1 MGHRA, CDR2 YSYEKL. This CDR3 is 14 amino acids long. The CDR3 coding sequence is TGCGCCAGCAGCCAAGAGGGCGGACCACAGCCCCAGCATTTT. Translating gives CASSQEGGPQPQHF.

The genes are TRBV12-3 or TRBV12-4 and TRBJ1-1; 9 positions agree with TRBD1. The CDR3 length is 15 residues. V lost 5 bases to trimming and J lost 3 bases; unmatched junction nucleotides: 7. The CDR3 coding sequence is TGTGCCAGCAGTCCGATACAGGGGGCGGACACTGAAGCTTTCTTT. Translation gives CASSPIQGADTEAFF.

The chain couples TRBV5-1 to TRBJ2-3; perhaps TRBD1 as D (6 bases). The germline V and J ends were trimmed by 0 bases and 2 bases, with 10 bases remaining between them. Looked up from germline, CDR1 is SGHRS and CDR2 is YFSETQ. The CDR3 is 15 amino acids. The CDR3 nucleotides read TGCGCCAGCAGCTTGGTAGGGACACTCACAGATACGCAGTATTTT. Encoded protein: CASSLVGTLTDTQYF.

This clonotype appeared a few times. The chain combines TRBV20-1 with TRBJ2-3; unclear D gene. Germline CDR1 DFQATT, CDR2 SNEGSKA (reference sequence). There are 13 residues in the CDR3. V lost 2 bases to trimming and J lost 7 bases, with 13 bases between them. Here the CDR3 reads CSARLVPTNTQYF. The CDR3 nucleotides read TGCAGTGCTAGACTTGTCCCGACGAATACGCAGTATTTT.

This clonotype was picked up many times. The chain couples TRBV29-1 to TRBJ2-1, with 7 nucleotides matching TRBD1. The V gene end was trimmed by 3 bases and the J gene end by 10 bases; junction bases not matched to a gene: 9. CDR3 size: 13 residues. The germline gives CDR1 SQVTM, CDR2 ANQGSEA. The CDR3 DNA sequence: TGCAGCGTTGATCTAGGGACAGAGGACGAGCAGTTCTTC. Translating gives CSVDLGTEDEQFF.

This clonotype occurred a few times. This chain connects TRBV20-1 to TRBJ2-7; no clear D. Germline lookup yields CDR1 DFQATT and CDR2 SNEGSKA (reference sequence). This CDR3 is built from 13 residues. Trimming took off 6 bases at V and 0 bases at J, with 12 bases between the two ends. The CDR3 DNA reads TGCAGTGCCCCTGGACGGAACTCCTACGAGCAGTACTTC. Translating gives CSAPGRNSYEQYF.

This clonotype was counted between two and nine times. This rearrangement joins TRBV9 to TRBJ2-3; D is possibly TRBD1 (6 bases). This CDR3 region has 17 residues. Trimming stripped 0 bases from V and 4 bases from J, with 18 bases between. Germline CDR1 reads SGDLS; CDR2 reads YYNGEE. The CDR3 nucleotides are TGTGCCAGCAGCGTAGATACAGGGCACAGGGTGGCAGATACGCAGTATTTT. Translated, it gives CASSVDTGHRVADTQYF. The complete variable domain, with remaining parts taken from reference TRBV9 and TRBJ2-3, reads DSGVTQTPKHLITATGQRVTLRCSPRSGDLSVYWYQQSLDQGLQFLIQYYNGEERAKGNILERFSAQQFPDLHSELNLSSLELGDSALYFCASSVDTGHRVADTQYFGPGTRLTVL.

This clonotype was seen a few times. The V call is TRBV20-1, the J call TRBJ2-3, with D perhaps TRBD2 (5 bases). Trimming removed 6 bases at V and 2 bases at J, with 15 bases between. CDR1 is DFQATT, CDR2 SNEGSKA, per germline (reference sequence). The CDR3 length is 14 residues. Here the CDR3 reads CSADEEVFTDTQYF. The CDR3 nucleotides read TGCAGTGCAGACGAGGAGGTATTCACAGATACGCAGTATTTT.

The chain employs TRBV20-1 and TRBJ2-7; D uncertain. CDR3 size: 13 residues. Trimming pared 5 bases from V and 0 bases from J, leaving 11 bases between. Germline values: CDR1 DFQATT, CDR2 SNEGSKA (reference sequence). The CDR3 region is CSAPGRTSYEQYF. The CDR3, as DNA: TGCAGTGCTCCAGGACGGACCTCCTACGAGCAGTACTTC.

This clonotype occurred a few times. The chain is built from TRBV29-1 and TRBJ2-7; 11 bases map to TRBD1. This CDR3 spans 16 amino acids. Germline lookup yields CDR1 SQVTM and CDR2 ANQGSEA. V shed 0 bases, J shed 3 bases, and the junction held 7 bases outside the gene matches. The CDR3 DNA sequence: TGCAGCGTTGAAGATCACATGGGACAGGGGGACTACGAGCAGTACTTC. Protein sequence: CSVEDHMGQGDYEQYF.

This clonotype occurred many times. The V gene is TRBV20-1, the J gene TRBJ2-7, with D hard to call. Germline CDR1 reads DFQATT; CDR2 reads SNEGSKA (reference sequence). This CDR3 contains 13 residues. The V gene lost 6 bases and the J gene lost 0 bases, with 12 bases spanning the gap. The CDR3 DNA is TGCAGTGCCAGCAAGTGGGACTCCTACGAGCAGTACTTC. Translation: CSASKWDSYEQYF.

There are many counts of this clonotype. This chain uses TRBV29-1 with TRBJ2-3; D may be TRBD2 (5 bases). The germline V gene has CDR1 SQVTM and CDR2 ANQGSEA. The CDR3 is made up of 12 amino acids. V was trimmed by 3 bases and J by 1 base, leaving 5 bases between them. The CDR3 coding sequence is TGCAGCGTTGACGGGGGCACAGATACGCAGTATTTT. Its protein product is CSVDGGTDTQYF.

This clonotype occurred a few times. J is TRBJ2-5 and V is TRBV6-6; D might be TRBD2 (6 bases). This CDR3 is 13 amino acids long. V was clipped by 2 bases and J by 4 bases, with 8 bases between them. Germline V CDR1 and CDR2: MNHNY, SVGAGI (reference sequence). The CDR3 loop reads CASSYVGGETQYF. CDR3 DNA sequence: TGTGCCAGCAGTTACGTGGGGGGAGAGACCCAGTACTTC.

This clonotype has at least ten counts. The chain recombines TRBV12-3 or TRBV12-4 with TRBJ2-7; no clear D. The CDR3 totals 13 residues. Trimming removed 3 bases from V and 4 bases from J, with 10 bases in between. The CDR3 sequence is CASSLGQNYEQYF. The CDR3 DNA reads TGTGCCAGCAGTTTGGGTCAGAATTACGAGCAGTACTTC.

This clonotype was counted many times. J is TRBJ1-1 and V is TRBV28, with a weak D call TRBD1 (6 bases). V lost 3 bases to trimming and J lost 4 bases, with 15 bases between them. Per germline, CDR1 MDHEN and CDR2 SYDVKM. CDR3 length: 15 amino acids. The chain's CDR3 is CASSFPVTGGTEAFF. The CDR3 region has the DNA TGTGCCAGCAGTTTTCCCGTGACAGGCGGCACTGAAGCTTTCTTT.

The chain employs TRBV20-1 and TRBJ2-1; 11 nucleotides line up with TRBD2. This CDR3 contains 11 residues. The junction had 3 bases not matched to a gene; V was cut back by 5 bases and J by 12 bases. Germline V gene lookup returns CDR1 DFQATT and CDR2 SNEGSKA (reference sequence). The CDR3 spells CSAGGLAGQFF. For the CDR3, the DNA is TGCAGTGCTGGTGGACTAGCGGGGCAGTTCTTC.

The count of this clonotype is one. The V gene is TRBV10-1, the J gene TRBJ1-6, with D perhaps matching TRBD1 (5 bases). The ends were cut back, 11 bases at V and 1 base at J, with 15 bases in the middle. From germline, CDR1 is WNHNN and CDR2 SYGVQD (reference sequence). This CDR3 is built from 15 residues. CDR3 protein: CAEGAGWSYNSPLHF. Here the CDR3 DNA reads TGCGCCGAAGGGGCAGGTTGGTCCTATAATTCACCCCTCCACTTT.

CDR3 amino acids: CATKGGQYTVQNQPQHF. As DNA, the CDR3 is TGTGCCACGAAGGGAGGACAGTACACTGTGCAGAATCAGCCCCAGCATTTT. V and J are TRBV19 and TRBJ1-5, with D perhaps matching TRBD1 (6 bases). Germline assignment: CDR1 LNHDA and CDR2 SQIVND (reference sequence). CDR3 length: 17 residues. Between the trimmed V and J ends, which lost 10 bases and 4 bases, there was a span of 26 bases.

J is TRBJ2-3 and V is TRBV27, with unresolved D. This CDR3 comprises 13 residues. Per the germline V gene, CDR1 is MNHEY and CDR2 is SMNVEV (reference sequence). Trimming cost V 0 bases and J 6 bases, with 7 bases left between them. CDR3 sequence reads: CASSLSIGDTQYF. As DNA, the CDR3 is TGTGCCAGCAGTTTATCGATAGGGGATACGCAGTATTTT.

A few counts support this clonotype. The chain has TRBV5-1 and TRBJ2-1, with D uncertain. The V and J ends lost 0 bases and 4 bases respectively, with 11 bases between them. The germline CDR1 and CDR2 sequences are SGHRS and YFSETQ. This CDR3 is 15 amino acids long. The CDR3 reads CASSLGWQEYNEQFF. CDR3 bases: TGCGCCAGCAGCTTGGGTTGGCAGGAGTACAATGAGCAGTTCTTC. Filled out from reference TRBV5-1 and TRBJ2-1, the complete variable domain reads KAGVTQTPRYLIKTRGQQVTLSCSPISGHRSVSWYQQTPGQGLQFLFEYFSETQRNKGNFPGRFSGRQFSNSRSEMNVSTLELGDSALYLCASSLGWQEYNEQFFGPGTRLTVL.

This rearrangement joins TRBV7-9 to TRBJ2-5; D remains unclear. Trimming removed 5 bases at V and 5 bases at J, with 18 bases between. Germline V gene data show CDR1 as SEHNR and CDR2 as FQNEAQ (reference sequence). The CDR3 consists of 15 residues. The DNA of the CDR3 is TGTGCCAGCAGCCCTTATACCCGTAGAGCGGAGACCCAGTACTTC. Translation gives CASSPYTRRAETQYF.

This clonotype came up a few times. This sequence joins TRBV15 and TRBJ2-5; 10 nucleotides agree with TRBD2. Per the germline V gene, CDR1 is LNHNV and CDR2 is YYDKDF (reference sequence). This CDR3 has 16 residues. Trimming took 5 bases from V and 0 from J; bases not matched to a gene: 6. The CDR3 loop is CATSSAGGHNQETQYF. DNA of the CDR3: TGTGCCACCAGCTCAGCGGGGGGGCATAACCAAGAGACCCAGTACTTC.

This clonotype was counted between two and nine times. The J gene is TRBJ2-7, the V gene TRBV12-3 or TRBV12-4; D not certain. Trimming removed 6 bases from V and 5 bases from J, with 14 bases in between. This CDR3 has 13 residues. CDR3 sequence reads: CASRGPGFDEQYF. The CDR3 DNA sequence: TGTGCCAGCAGGGGCCCCGGGTTCGACGAGCAGTACTTC.

The J gene is TRBJ2-2, the V gene TRBV20-1, with D tentatively TRBD1 (6 bases). V gave up 6 bases and J gave up 7 bases, with 18 bases separating them. This CDR3 spans 14 amino acids. In germline, CDR1 is DFQATT, CDR2 SNEGSKA (reference sequence). The CDR3 DNA reads TGCAGTGCGACGGACGGGACAACAGGCGGGGAGCTGTTTTTT. This codes for CSATDGTTGGELFF.

This clonotype was seen a few times. This sequence joins TRBV5-1 and TRBJ2-5; D might be TRBD1 (5 bases). The CDR3 has 14 amino acids. The V gene lost 3 bases and the J gene lost 0 bases, with 9 bases spanning the gap. CDR1 is SGHRS, CDR2 YFSETQ, per germline. The CDR3 DNA follows: TGCGCCAGCAGCTCAACAGGAAACCAAGAGACCCAGTACTTC. Translating it yields CASSSTGNQETQYF.

The sample holds a few counts of this clonotype. V is TRBV20-1 and J is TRBJ2-1; a weak D match, TRBD2 (7 bases). CDR3 length equals 15 residues. V lost 4 bases and J 1 base, leaving 14 bases between the germline ends. Germline values: CDR1 DFQATT, CDR2 SNEGSKA (reference sequence). CDR3 coding DNA: TGCAGTGCTATTTCGCGGGGGCCTTCCTACAATGAGCAGTTCTTC. Translation gives CSAISRGPSYNEQFF.

The sample holds one count of this clonotype. The chain links TRBV5-1 to TRBJ1-2; weak D call: TRBD1 (6 bases). The V and J ends lost 3 bases and 4 bases respectively, with 10 bases between them. Germline loops: CDR1 SGHRS, CDR2 YFSETQ. This CDR3 contains 13 residues. The chain's CDR3 is CASSSGASYGYTF. CDR3 DNA: TGCGCCAGCAGCTCGGGGGCTAGCTATGGCTACACCTTC.

The rearrangement uses TRBV20-1 and TRBJ2-3; 7 bases line up with TRBD1. Germline V CDR1 and CDR2: DFQATT, SNEGSKA (reference sequence). CDR3 length: 14 residues. J lost 4 bases, V lost 3 bases, and 7 bases had no gene match. This CDR3 is CSASDRAGADTQYF. The CDR3 DNA reads as TGCAGTGCTAGCGACAGGGCCGGGGCAGATACGCAGTATTTT.